These T cell receptor beta chains were read from a single sample in a study of shared clonotypes between healthy human individuals. Produced via immunoSEQ multiplex PCR; TCRdb's table is partial and in-frame only. The sample has 1.4 million to 1.5 million clones, roughly 96% seen once. Sequencing input: naive CD4+ T cells sorted from blood. The receptors derive from a man aged 25 to 40 in good health. CDR3s include the opening cysteine and the closing phenylalanine or tryptophan. Fields, in order: D gene, V gene, J gene, CDR3 protein. The D gene is left open where the match is weak.

TRBD2	TRBV18	TRBJ2-7	CASSPNLAENEQYF
NA	TRBV28	TRBJ2-1	CATAEGGSSYNEQFF
NA	TRBV9	TRBJ2-2	CASSVEGGRLSGELFF
NA	TRBV6-1	TRBJ2-5	CASSERVETQYF
TRBD1	TRBV19	TRBJ1-1	CASSSGDRGSTEAFF
NA	TRBV6-4	TRBJ2-7	CASSATACEQYF
NA	TRBV5-1	TRBJ2-2	CASSLANTGELFF
NA	TRBV6-1	TRBJ2-7	CASRAISYEQYF
NA	TRBV9	TRBJ2-7	CASSVGGRSSYEQYF
NA	TRBV28	TRBJ1-1	CASSLGTHTEAFF
NA	TRBV20-1	TRBJ1-5	CSASDGQPQHF
NA	TRBV7-8	TRBJ2-7	CASRLFSYEQYF
TRBD1	TRBV5-6	TRBJ2-2	CASSLWLGGRTGELFF
TRBD2	TRBV6-5	TRBJ2-7	CASSYLGGPGEQYF
TRBD1	TRBV6-5	TRBJ2-4	CASTGGGIQYF
NA	TRBV4-3	TRBJ1-5	CASSQDLGLQPQHF
NA	TRBV5-1	TRBJ1-3	CASSLRQVLSSGNTIYF
NA	TRBV11-3	TRBJ2-7	CASSQGGREQYF
NA	TRBV2	TRBJ1-5	CASSEVVGDQPQHF
NA	TRBV6-6	TRBJ1-4	CASSYGGSEKLFF
NA	TRBV2	TRBJ2-5	CASSGVGAETQYF
NA	TRBV19	TRBJ2-7	CASSIRGLIDEQYF
NA	TRBV5-4	TRBJ1-2	CASTMARQANYGYTF
TRBD1	TRBV2	TRBJ2-5	CASSEGQYQETQYF
TRBD2	TRBV2	TRBJ2-2	CAGRTSGINTGELFF
NA	TRBV7-2	TRBJ1-5	CASSSNKGGEPQHF
TRBD1	TRBV6-5	TRBJ1-1	CASKGALNTEAFF
NA	TRBV11-2	TRBJ2-7	CASSLEDEQYF
NA	TRBV27	TRBJ2-1	CASSYSGTYNEQFF